This T cell receptor beta chain was captured in a study of CD8+ T cells in alopecia areata. This clone came up a few times. Reverse transcribed after extraction, RNA yielded cDNA as the sequencing template. Profiled with immunoSEQ multiplex PCR; TCRdb holds only in-frame clones, not every one. The sample has just over 150,000 clones, around 55% seen once. V was shortened by 4 bases and J by 5 bases, with 13 bases between the two germline ends. This CDR3 is built from 13 residues. Per the germline V gene, CDR1 is SQVTM and CDR2 is ANQGSEA. The input for sequencing was CD8+ T cells sorted from blood, taken at week 0. This TCR came from a human donor with alopecia areata. The chain combines TRBV29-1 with TRBJ2-3; tentatively, D is TRBD1 or TRBD2 (6 bases each). CDR3 sequence reads: CSVVTGARDTQYF. DNA for the CDR3: TGCAGCGTTGTTACGGGGGCGAGAGATACGCAGTATTTT.